This entry lists 28 T cell receptor beta chains sequenced from one sample in a study of early T cells in non-severe SARS-CoV-2 infection. Using its own MiXCR run on the 5' RACE reads, TCRdb lists one record per CDR3 protein. The repertoire holds some 77,000 distinct CDR3 sequences, with 9.5% to 15% as singletons. The sequencing sample was made of whole blood. These receptors all come from an adult who was a healthcare worker with PCR-confirmed SARS-CoV-2 infection or an uninfected control (not recorded which).

There are many counts of this clonotype. The CDR3 sequence is CASIEGATDYYNSPLHF. The DNA of the CDR3 is TGTGCCAGCATCGAAGGGGCAACCGATTACTATAATTCACCCCTCCACTTT. J is TRBJ1-6 and V is TRBV6-1, with D perhaps matching TRBD1 (5 bases). V lost 7 bases and J lost 3, with 19 bases in between. Germline-derived CDR1 and CDR2 are MNHNS and SASEGT. The CDR3 length is 17 residues.

This clonotype has a count of ten or more. The chain links TRBV18 to TRBJ1-5; TRBD1 might be the D (5 bases). The CDR3 length is 16 residues. V gave up 1 base and J gave up 1 base, with 11 bases separating them. Germline lookup yields CDR1 KGHSH and CDR2 LQKENI. CDR3 region: CASSPLGAGSNQPQHF. The CDR3 DNA reads as TGTGCCAGCTCACCACTTGGGGCGGGGAGCAATCAGCCCCAGCATTTT.

This clonotype came up a few times. V is TRBV7-9 and J is TRBJ1-1, with TRBD1 as a possible D gene (5 bases). Trimming pared 4 bases from V and 2 bases from J, leaving 17 bases between. Germline values: CDR1 SEHNR, CDR2 FQNEAQ (reference sequence). CDR3 length equals 16 residues. CDR3 loop: CASSSTQGGGNTEAFF. CDR3 nucleotide sequence: TGTGCCAGCAGCTCCACCCAGGGAGGAGGTAACACTGAAGCTTTCTTT.

In its sample, this clonotype was seen many times. This sequence joins TRBV19 and TRBJ2-2; D remains ambiguous. CDR1 is LNHDA and CDR2 is SQIVND in the germline V gene (reference sequence). With 6 bases removed from V and 0 bases from J, the gap between germline ends came to 8 bases. This CDR3 has 14 amino acids. In DNA form, the CDR3 reads TGTGCCAGTAGAAGAAAAGCGAACACCGGGGAGCTGTTTTTT. It yields the protein CASRRKANTGELFF.

The genes are TRBV18 and TRBJ2-7; 7 bases are a match to TRBD1. With 3 bases clipped from V and 6 bases from J, the junction kept 14 bases outside the gene matches. The CDR3 length is 16 residues. The germline gives CDR1 KGHSH, CDR2 LQKENI. CDR3 amino acids: CASSPKELQGFPEQYF. Written as DNA, the CDR3 is TGTGCCAGCTCACCTAAGGAACTACAGGGGTTCCCCGAGCAGTACTTC.

This clonotype was observed a few times. The chain uses TRBV20-1 and TRBJ1-1, with 7 positions matching TRBD1. Germline V lookup: CDR1 DFQATT, CDR2 SNEGSKA (reference sequence). The CDR3 spans 13 residues. After removal of 5 bases from V and 2 bases from J, the junction contained 5 bases not matched to a gene. DNA for the CDR3: TGCAGTGCTGAGGGGACAGAAAACACTGAAGCTTTCTTT. It encodes CSAEGTENTEAFF.

This clonotype was picked up a small number of times. This chain links TRBV12-3 or TRBV12-4 with TRBJ2-7; 9 bases are shared with TRBD1. This CDR3 is 15 amino acids long. V trimming: 2 bases; J trimming: 3 bases; junction bases outside the gene matches: 5. The CDR3 DNA reads TGTGCCAGCAGTTTATCTTCGGGACAGGGCTACGAGCAGTACTTC. Protein product: CASSLSSGQGYEQYF.

This clonotype has more than one count but fewer than ten. V and J are TRBV9 and TRBJ2-7; D perhaps matches TRBD1 (6 bases). Germline V CDR1 and CDR2: SGDLS, YYNGEE. The CDR3 is 15 amino acids. Between the trimmed V and J ends, which lost 2 bases and 4 bases, there was a span of 16 bases. The CDR3 spells CASSVPAGTFYEQYF. In DNA form, the CDR3 reads TGTGCCAGCAGCGTCCCCGCCGGGACATTTTACGAGCAGTACTTC.

The chain has TRBV10-3 and TRBJ1-1; a weak D match, TRBD1 (5 bases). CDR1 and CDR2 (germline): ENHRY, SYGVKD. V lost 2 bases to trimming and J lost 0 bases, with 7 bases between them. There are 14 residues in the CDR3. In DNA, the CDR3 is TGTGCCATCAGTGAGGGGGGAATGAACACTGAAGCTTTCTTT. Protein sequence: CAISEGGMNTEAFF.

In its sample, this clonotype was seen many times. The chain is built from TRBV29-1 and TRBJ2-1, with unresolved D. The CDR3 runs to 11 residues. V lost 5 bases to trimming and J lost 4 bases, with 6 bases between them. Germline CDR1 is SQVTM and CDR2 is ANQGSEA. CDR3 DNA sequence: TGCAGCGTTACAGTTTACAATGAGCAGTTCTTC. Amino acid sequence: CSVTVYNEQFF.

This clonotype occurred a few times. The chain recombines TRBV4-2 with TRBJ2-6, with D perhaps matching TRBD1 (5 bases). Germline V gene data show CDR1 as LGHNA and CDR2 as YNFKEQ. The V end lost 2 bases, the J end lost 0 bases, and 11 bases lay between the germline ends. This CDR3 region has 17 residues. The CDR3: CASSQIAGFSGANVLTF. The CDR3 DNA follows: TGTGCCAGCAGCCAAATCGCAGGGTTCTCTGGGGCCAACGTCCTGACTTTC.

This clonotype was seen ten or more times. The chain recombines TRBV7-2 with TRBJ2-2; no clear D gene. Trimming left V 1 base short and J 6 bases short, with 24 bases between. The germline V gene encodes CDR1 SGHTA and CDR2 FQGNSA. This CDR3 region has 19 residues. Written as DNA, the CDR3 is TGTGCCAGCAGCTTAGGGTTCGCAGACTGGGGAAAAACACCCGGGGAGCTGTTTTTT. Encoded protein: CASSLGFADWGKTPGELFF.

The chain recombines TRBV28 with TRBJ2-4, with D unclear. Germline CDR1 MDHEN, CDR2 SYDVKM. The V gene lost 7 bases and the J gene lost 1 base, with 5 bases spanning the gap. The CDR3 runs 12 residues. CDR3 DNA: TGTGCCAGCACCGGGGCCAAAAACATTCAGTACTTC. It yields the protein CASTGAKNIQYF.

This clonotype was counted only a few times. The chain employs TRBV7-2 and TRBJ1-1; D call uncertain. Germline lookup yields CDR1 SGHTA and CDR2 FQGNSA. CDR3 length: 14 amino acids. V was trimmed by 4 bases and J by 1 base, leaving 10 bases between them. Here the CDR3 DNA reads TGTGCCAGCAGCTCTTACAGAGAGAACACTGAAGCTTTCTTT. This gives the protein CASSSYRENTEAFF.

This clonotype was recorded at least ten times. The V gene is TRBV27, the J gene TRBJ2-3, with 9 nucleotides matching TRBD2. Per germline, CDR1 MNHEY and CDR2 SMNVEV (reference sequence). Trimming cost V 6 bases and J 7 bases; bases outside gene matches: 14. The CDR3 has 16 residues. CDR3 bases: TGTGCCAGCAGATCGGGGCTAGCGGGACTGGTTCATACGCAGTATTTT. This translates into CASRSGLAGLVHTQYF.

The V and J genes are TRBV10-3 and TRBJ2-7, with D maybe TRBD1 (6 bases). Trimming stripped 10 bases from V and 5 bases from J, with 15 bases between. The germline V gene encodes CDR1 ENHRY and CDR2 SYGVKD. The CDR3 runs 12 residues. CDR3 sequence (DNA): TGTGCCACCAGGCAGGGGACGGACGAGCAGTACTTC. The encoded protein is CATRQGTDEQYF.

This clonotype has just a few counts. In nucleotides, the CDR3 is TGTGCCTGGACCTCTAACCTGGGGGCGGGTGGCAATCAGCCCCAGCATTTT. The encoded protein is CAWTSNLGAGGNQPQHF. The chain couples TRBV30 to TRBJ1-5; TRBD1 is a possible D gene (6 bases). CDR1 GTSNPN and CDR2 SVGIG come from the germline V gene (reference sequence). This CDR3 is 17 amino acids long. Deletions cut 4 bases from V and 2 bases from J, with 21 bases between.

The gene calls are TRBV5-4 and TRBJ2-3, with 13 bases that match TRBD2. With 3 bases clipped from V and 0 bases from J, the junction kept 13 bases outside the gene matches. The CDR3 covers 20 residues. The germline V gene has CDR1 SGHNT and CDR2 YYREEE (reference sequence). This chain's CDR3 is CASSSPQRTSGRTSTDTQYF. The CDR3 bases are TGTGCCAGCAGCTCGCCCCAGCGGACTAGCGGGAGAACTAGCACAGATACGCAGTATTTT. The full variable domain, with the rest looked up from reference TRBV5-4 and TRBJ2-3, is ETGVTQSPTHLIKTRGQQVTLRCSSQSGHNTVSWYQQALGQGPQFIFQYYREEENGRGNFPPRFSGLQFPNYSSELNVNALELDDSALYLCASSSPQRTSGRTSTDTQYFGPGTRLTVL.

The gene calls are TRBV3-1 and TRBJ2-5; D may be TRBD2 (5 bases). Germline values: CDR1 LGHDT, CDR2 YNNKEL (reference sequence). This CDR3 has 17 residues. V shed 0 bases and J shed 2 bases, with 16 bases lying between them. The chain's CDR3 is CASSQETPRAEQETQYF. CDR3 DNA: TGTGCCAGCAGCCAAGAAACCCCCCGAGCGGAGCAAGAGACCCAGTACTTC.

In its sample, this clonotype was seen once. The chain couples TRBV7-8 to TRBJ2-3; D call uncertain. CDR3 length: 15 amino acids. From germline, CDR1 is SGHVS and CDR2 FQNEAQ. Between the trimmed V and J ends, which lost 5 bases and 10 bases, there was a span of 22 bases. The CDR3 region is CASSPSEEGLGSQYF. As DNA, the CDR3 is TGTGCCAGCAGCCCTTCCGAGGAAGGCTTAGGGTCGCAGTATTTT.

This chain connects TRBV28 to TRBJ2-2; D is unclear. The V end was cut by 5 bases, the J end by 4 bases, with 11 bases between. Germline CDR1 reads MDHEN; CDR2 reads SYDVKM. The CDR3 is 14 residues long. The CDR3 here is CASSPSWRTGELFF. CDR3 coding DNA: TGTGCCAGCAGTCCCTCTTGGCGCACCGGGGAGCTGTTTTTT.

The rearrangement uses TRBV30 and TRBJ1-3; 7 positions match TRBD1. V shed 3 bases and J 4 bases; nucleotides not matched to a gene: 6. The CDR3 length is 14 residues. Per the germline V gene, CDR1 is GTSNPN and CDR2 is SVGIG (reference sequence). The CDR3 spells CAWRGQVRGNTIYF. The DNA for the CDR3 is TGTGCCTGGAGAGGACAGGTTAGAGGAAACACCATATATTTT.

The gene calls are TRBV7-6 and TRBJ1-4, with 7 bases fitting TRBD1. The germline gives CDR1 SGHVS, CDR2 FNYEAQ. V lost 5 bases to trimming and J lost 2 bases; unmatched junction nucleotides: 14. This CDR3 is built from 18 residues. The CDR3 DNA sequence: TGTGCCAGCAGCCCTCACTATTCAGGGGGGCTCACTAATGAAAAACTGTTTTTT. The encoded protein is CASSPHYSGGLTNEKLFF.

This chain uses TRBV7-8 with TRBJ1-5, with D unclear. The length of the CDR3 is 15 residues. The germline gives CDR1 SGHVS, CDR2 FQNEAQ. V was shortened by 5 bases and J by 3 bases, with 14 bases between the two germline ends. CDR3 protein: CASSLEAGNNQPQHF. The CDR3 DNA reads TGTGCCAGCAGCCTTGAGGCAGGAAACAATCAGCCCCAGCATTTT. Full variable domain (rest looked up from reference TRBV7-8 and TRBJ1-5): GAGVSQSPRYKVAKRGQDVALRCDPISGHVSLFWYQQALGQGPEFLTYFQNEAQLDKSGLPSDRFFAERPEGSVSTLKIQRTQQEDSAVYLCASSLEAGNNQPQHFGDGTRLSIL.

This clonotype has more than one count but fewer than ten. The J gene is TRBJ2-3, the V gene TRBV24-1; the D call may be TRBD1 or TRBD2 (6 bases each). The CDR3 is 16 residues long. The germline V gene encodes CDR1 KGHDR and CDR2 SFDVKD. Trimming took off 4 bases at V and 2 bases at J, with 15 bases between the two ends. The CDR3 reads CATSEGGQSYTDTQYF. DNA of the CDR3: TGTGCCACCAGTGAGGGAGGACAGTCCTACACAGATACGCAGTATTTT.

This clonotype was found many times. The rearrangement joins TRBV27 to TRBJ2-7; 14 positions agree with TRBD2. Germline CDR1 is MNHEY and CDR2 is SMNVEV (reference sequence). The CDR3 is 14 amino acids. V was pared by 6 bases and J by 4 bases, with 2 bases of the junction left unmatched. The CDR3 sequence is CASSGTSGRYEQYF. As DNA, the CDR3 is TGTGCCAGCAGCGGGACTAGCGGGAGATACGAGCAGTACTTC.

This sequence joins TRBV12-3 or TRBV12-4 and TRBJ1-2; D call uncertain. This CDR3 spans 12 amino acids. V gave up 2 bases and J gave up 3 bases, with 4 bases separating them. CDR3 protein: CASSLRYYGYTF. The CDR3 nucleotides are TGTGCCAGCAGTTTAAGATACTATGGCTACACCTTC.

This clonotype has a handful of counts. The rearrangement links TRBV29-1 to TRBJ2-2, with 12 bases lining up with TRBD2. Germline lookup yields CDR1 SQVTM and CDR2 ANQGSEA. This CDR3 comprises 13 residues. After removal of 6 bases from V and 5 bases from J, the junction contained 1 base not matched to a gene. CDR3 sequence: CSVGTSGTGELFF. CDR3 sequence (DNA): TGCAGCGTGGGGACTAGCGGGACCGGGGAGCTGTTTTTT.